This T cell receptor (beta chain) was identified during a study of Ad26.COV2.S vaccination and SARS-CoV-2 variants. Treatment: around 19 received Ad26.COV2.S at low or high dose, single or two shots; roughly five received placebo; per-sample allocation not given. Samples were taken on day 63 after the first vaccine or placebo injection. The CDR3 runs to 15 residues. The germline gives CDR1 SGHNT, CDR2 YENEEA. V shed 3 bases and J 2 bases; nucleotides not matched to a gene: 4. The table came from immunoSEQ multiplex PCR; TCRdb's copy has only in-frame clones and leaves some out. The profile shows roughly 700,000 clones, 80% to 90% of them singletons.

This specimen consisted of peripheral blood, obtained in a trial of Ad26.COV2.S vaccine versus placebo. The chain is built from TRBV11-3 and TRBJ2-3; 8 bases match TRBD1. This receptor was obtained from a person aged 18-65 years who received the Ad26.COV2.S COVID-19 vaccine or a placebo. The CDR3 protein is CASSLGQAITDTQYF. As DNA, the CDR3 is TGTGCCAGCAGCTTGGGACAGGCAATCACAGATACGCAGTATTTT.